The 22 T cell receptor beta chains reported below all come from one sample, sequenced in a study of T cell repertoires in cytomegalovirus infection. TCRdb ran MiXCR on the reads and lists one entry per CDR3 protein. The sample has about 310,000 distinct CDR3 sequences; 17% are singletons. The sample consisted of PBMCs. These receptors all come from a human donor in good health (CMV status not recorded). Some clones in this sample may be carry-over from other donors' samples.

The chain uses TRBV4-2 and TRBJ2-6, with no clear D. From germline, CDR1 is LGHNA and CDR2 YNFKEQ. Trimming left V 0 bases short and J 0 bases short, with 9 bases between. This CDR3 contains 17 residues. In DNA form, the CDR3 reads TGTGCCAGCAGCCAAGATGCAGTCAGCTCTGGGGCCAACGTCCTGACTTTC. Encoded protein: CASSQDAVSSGANVLTF.

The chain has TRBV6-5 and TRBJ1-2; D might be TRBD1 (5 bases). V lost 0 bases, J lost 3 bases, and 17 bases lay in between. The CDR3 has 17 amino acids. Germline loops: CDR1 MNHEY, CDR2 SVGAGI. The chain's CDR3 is CASSYSQVGAVHYGYTF. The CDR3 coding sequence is TGTGCCAGCAGTTACTCCCAGGTCGGGGCGGTACACTATGGCTACACCTTC.

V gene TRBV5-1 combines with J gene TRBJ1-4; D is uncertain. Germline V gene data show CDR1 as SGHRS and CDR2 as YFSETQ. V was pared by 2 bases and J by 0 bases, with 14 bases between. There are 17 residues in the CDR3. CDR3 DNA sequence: TGCGCCAGCAGCTTCGAACCTTCAGGCGCAACTAATGAAAAACTGTTTTTT. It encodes CASSFEPSGATNEKLFF.

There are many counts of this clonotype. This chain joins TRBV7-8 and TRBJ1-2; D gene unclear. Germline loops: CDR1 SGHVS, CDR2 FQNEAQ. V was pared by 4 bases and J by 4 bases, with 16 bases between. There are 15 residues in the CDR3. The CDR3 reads CASSSNRLNSYGYTF. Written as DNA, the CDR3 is TGTGCCAGCAGCTCCAATAGACTTAACAGCTATGGCTACACCTTC.

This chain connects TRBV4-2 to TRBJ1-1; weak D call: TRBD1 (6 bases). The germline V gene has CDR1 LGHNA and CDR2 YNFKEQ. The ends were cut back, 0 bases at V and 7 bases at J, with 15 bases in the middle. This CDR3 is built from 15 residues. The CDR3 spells CASSQDRTGTLEAFF. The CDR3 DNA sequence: TGTGCCAGCAGCCAAGATCGTACAGGGACCCTTGAAGCTTTCTTT.

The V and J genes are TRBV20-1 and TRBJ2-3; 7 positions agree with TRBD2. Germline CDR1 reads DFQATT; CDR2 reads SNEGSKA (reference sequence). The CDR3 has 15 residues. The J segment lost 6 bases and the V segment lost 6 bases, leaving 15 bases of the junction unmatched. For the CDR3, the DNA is TGCAGTGCCTTCCCCAGCGGGGTCACGGGGGATACGCAGTATTTT. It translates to CSAFPSGVTGDTQYF.

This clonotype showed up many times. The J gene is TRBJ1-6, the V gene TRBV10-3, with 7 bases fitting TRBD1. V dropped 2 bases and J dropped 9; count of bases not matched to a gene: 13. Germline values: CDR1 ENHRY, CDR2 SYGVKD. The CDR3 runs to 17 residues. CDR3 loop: CAISETPWTGVGSPLHF. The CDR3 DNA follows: TGTGCCATCAGTGAGACCCCCTGGACAGGCGTAGGTTCACCCCTCCACTTT.

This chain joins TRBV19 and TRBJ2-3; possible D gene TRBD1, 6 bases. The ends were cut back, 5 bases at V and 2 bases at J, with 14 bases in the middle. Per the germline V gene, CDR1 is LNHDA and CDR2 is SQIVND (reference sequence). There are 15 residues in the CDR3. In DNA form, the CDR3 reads TGTGCCAGTAGTCGGAGAGGGGGTTTCACAGATACGCAGTATTTT. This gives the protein CASSRRGGFTDTQYF.

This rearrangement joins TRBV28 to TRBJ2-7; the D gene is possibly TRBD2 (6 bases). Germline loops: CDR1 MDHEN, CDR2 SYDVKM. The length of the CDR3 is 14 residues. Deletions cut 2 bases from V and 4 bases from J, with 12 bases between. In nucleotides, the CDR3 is TGTGCCAGCAGTTTACCCGGACGGGGGTACGAGCAGTACTTC. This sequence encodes CASSLPGRGYEQYF.

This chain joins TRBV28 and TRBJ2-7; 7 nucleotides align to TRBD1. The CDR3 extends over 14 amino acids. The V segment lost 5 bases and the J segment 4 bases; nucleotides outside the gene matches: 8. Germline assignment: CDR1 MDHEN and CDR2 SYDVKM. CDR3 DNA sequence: TGTGCCAGCAGTCTTACCGGGACAGTTTACGAGCAGTACTTC. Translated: CASSLTGTVYEQYF.

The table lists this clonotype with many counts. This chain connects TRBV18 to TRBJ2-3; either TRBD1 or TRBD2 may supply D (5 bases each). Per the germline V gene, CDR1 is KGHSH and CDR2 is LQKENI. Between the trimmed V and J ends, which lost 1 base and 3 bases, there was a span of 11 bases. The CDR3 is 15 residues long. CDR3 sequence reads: CASSPRVGDTDTQYF. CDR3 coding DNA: TGTGCCAGCTCACCACGCGTGGGGGATACAGATACGCAGTATTTT. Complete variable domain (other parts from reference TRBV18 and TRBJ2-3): NAGVMQNPRHLVRRRGQEARLRCSPMKGHSHVYWYRQLPEEGLKFMVYLQKENIIDESGMPKERFSAEFPKEGPSILRIQQVVRGDSAAYFCASSPRVGDTDTQYFGPGTRLTVL.

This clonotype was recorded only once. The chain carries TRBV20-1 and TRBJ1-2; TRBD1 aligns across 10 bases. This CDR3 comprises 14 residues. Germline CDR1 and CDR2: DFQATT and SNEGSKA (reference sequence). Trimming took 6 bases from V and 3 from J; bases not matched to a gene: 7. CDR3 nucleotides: TGCAGTGCCAGGGGGGACAGGGGTGACTATGGCTACACCTTC. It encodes CSARGDRGDYGYTF.

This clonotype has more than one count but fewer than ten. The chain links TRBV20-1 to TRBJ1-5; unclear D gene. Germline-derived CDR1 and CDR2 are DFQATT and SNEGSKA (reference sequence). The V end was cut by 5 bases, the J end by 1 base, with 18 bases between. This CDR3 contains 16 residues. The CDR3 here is CSAAPMAFTSNQPQHF. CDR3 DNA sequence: TGCAGTGCTGCCCCAATGGCGTTCACCAGCAATCAGCCCCAGCATTTT.

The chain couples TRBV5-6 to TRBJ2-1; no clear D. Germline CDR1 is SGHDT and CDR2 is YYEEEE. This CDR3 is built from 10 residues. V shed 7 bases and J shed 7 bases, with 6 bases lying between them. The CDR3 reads CASGANEQFF. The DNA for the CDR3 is TGTGCCAGCGGCGCTAATGAGCAGTTCTTC.

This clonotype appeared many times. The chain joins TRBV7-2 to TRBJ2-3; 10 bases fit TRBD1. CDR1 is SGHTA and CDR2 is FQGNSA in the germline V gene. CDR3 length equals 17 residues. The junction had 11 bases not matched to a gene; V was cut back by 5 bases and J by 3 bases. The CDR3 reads CASSRPIGTGATDTQYF. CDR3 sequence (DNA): TGTGCCAGCAGCCGCCCAATCGGGACAGGGGCGACAGATACGCAGTATTTT.

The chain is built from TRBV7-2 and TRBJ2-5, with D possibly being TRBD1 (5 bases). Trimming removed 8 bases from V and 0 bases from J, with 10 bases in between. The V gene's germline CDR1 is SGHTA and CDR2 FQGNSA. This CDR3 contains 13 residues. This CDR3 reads CASCRTNQETQYF. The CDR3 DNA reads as TGTGCCAGCTGTCGGACAAACCAAGAGACCCAGTACTTC.

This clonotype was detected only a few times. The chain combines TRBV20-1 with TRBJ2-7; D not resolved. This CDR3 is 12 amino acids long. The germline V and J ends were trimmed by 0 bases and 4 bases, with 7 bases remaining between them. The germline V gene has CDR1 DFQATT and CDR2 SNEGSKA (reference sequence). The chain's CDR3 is CSAREGPYEQYF. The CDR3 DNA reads TGCAGTGCTAGAGAAGGGCCATACGAGCAGTACTTC.

CDR3 DNA: TGTGCCAGCAGCCCCCAGGGCAGCTATGGCTACACCTTC. Residues: CASSPQGSYGYTF. The chain combines TRBV12-3 or TRBV12-4 with TRBJ1-2, with D maybe TRBD1 (5 bases). The germline V and J ends were trimmed by 6 bases and 4 bases, with 12 bases remaining between them. The CDR3 has 13 amino acids.

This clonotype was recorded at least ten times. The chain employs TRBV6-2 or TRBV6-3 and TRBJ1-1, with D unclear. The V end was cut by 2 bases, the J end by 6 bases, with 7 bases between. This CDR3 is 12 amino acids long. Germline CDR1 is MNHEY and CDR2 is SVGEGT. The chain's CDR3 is CASSYQRSEAFF. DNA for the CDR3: TGTGCCAGCAGTTACCAGCGATCTGAAGCTTTCTTT.

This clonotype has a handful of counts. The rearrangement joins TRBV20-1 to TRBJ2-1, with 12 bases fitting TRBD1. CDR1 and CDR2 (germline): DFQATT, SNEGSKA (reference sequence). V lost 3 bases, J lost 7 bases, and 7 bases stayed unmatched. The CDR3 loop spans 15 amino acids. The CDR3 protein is CSARDPGQGANEQFF. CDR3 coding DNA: TGCAGTGCTAGGGACCCGGGACAGGGGGCAAATGAGCAGTTCTTC.

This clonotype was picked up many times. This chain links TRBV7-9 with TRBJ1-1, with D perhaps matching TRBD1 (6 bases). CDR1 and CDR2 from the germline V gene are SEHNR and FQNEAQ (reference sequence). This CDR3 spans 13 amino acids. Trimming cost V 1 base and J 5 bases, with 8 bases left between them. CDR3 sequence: CASSLEQGTEAFF. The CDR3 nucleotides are TGTGCCAGCAGCTTAGAACAGGGTACTGAAGCTTTCTTT.

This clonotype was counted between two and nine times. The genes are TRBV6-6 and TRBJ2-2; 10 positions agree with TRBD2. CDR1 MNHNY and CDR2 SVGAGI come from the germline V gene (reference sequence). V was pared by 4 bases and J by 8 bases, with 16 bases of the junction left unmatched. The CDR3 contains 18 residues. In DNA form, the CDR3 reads TGTGCCAGCAGTTCCCTACTACTAGCGGGATTGCGTGTAGGGGAGCTGTTTTTT. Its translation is CASSSLLLAGLRVGELFF.